One sample yielded the 20 T cell receptor beta chains listed below, sequenced in a study of post-analysis software for immune sequencing data. Unique molecular identifiers featured in each of the TCR beta cDNA libraries. Each CDR3 protein is one row after TCRdb ran MiXCR on the PCR reads. The sample lists hundreds of thousands of distinct CDR3 sequences; 44% were seen once. Study results and caveats: Roughly 5 TRBV segments (TRBV5-6, TRBV5-1 and TRBV20-1 among them) occurred more frequently in patients than in controls.

Which antigens these TCRs recognize remains unknown. Material for sequencing was blood. These receptors originate from a girl under 18 with multiple sclerosis.

This clonotype appeared a few times. V usage is TRBV4-1 and J usage is TRBJ2-1; 9 nucleotides align to TRBD1. The junction had 5 bases not matched to a gene; V was cut back by 2 bases and J by 3 bases. The CDR3 length is 16 residues. Per the germline V gene, CDR1 is MGHRA and CDR2 is YSYEKL. The CDR3 loop reads CASSQPGTGFYNEQFF. The CDR3 nucleotides are TGCGCCAGCAGCCAACCCGGGACAGGGTTCTACAATGAGCAGTTCTTC.

On this clonotype: This likely comes from a read error, as the CDR3 has no conserved phenylalanine or tryptophan at its end. The genes are TRBV7-3 and TRBJ2-7; D may be TRBD2 (5 bases). Looked up from germline, CDR1 is SGHTA and CDR2 is FQGTGA. The V end was cut by 0 bases, the J end by 10 bases, with 10 bases between. The length of the CDR3 is 12 residues. The CDR3 DNA is TGTGCCAGCAGCTTAACTAGCGAGATCCAGTACTGC. Its translation is CASSLTSEIQYC.

This clonotype appeared a few times. V is TRBV6-1 and J is TRBJ2-6; D is perhaps TRBD1 or TRBD2 (5 bases each). The CDR3 runs to 18 residues. Germline V gives CDR1 MNHNS, CDR2 SASEGT. V was shortened by 7 bases and J by 0 bases, with 19 bases between the two germline ends. CDR3 protein: CASTQVGGRSSGANVLTF. CDR3 sequence (DNA): TGTGCCAGCACCCAGGTTGGGGGTAGGAGCTCTGGGGCCAACGTCCTGACTTTC.

The rearrangement joins TRBV6-1 to TRBJ2-5; D is uncertain. V lost 1 base, J lost 2 bases, and 11 bases lay in between. CDR3 length equals 15 residues. From germline, CDR1 is MNHNS and CDR2 SASEGT. The CDR3 spells CASSEEGARQETQYF. The CDR3 DNA reads as TGTGCCAGCAGTGAAGAAGGCGCCCGACAAGAGACCCAGTACTTC.

The chain recombines TRBV20-1 with TRBJ2-5; D is undetermined. Per germline, CDR1 DFQATT and CDR2 SNEGSKA (reference sequence). The CDR3 runs 12 residues. Trimming pared 3 bases from V and 1 base from J, leaving 6 bases between. CDR3 residues: CSARVGQETQYF. CDR3 in DNA: TGCAGTGCTAGGGTCGGCCAAGAGACCCAGTACTTC.

In its sample, this clonotype was seen a few times. The genes are TRBV5-5 and TRBJ2-1; 9 bases line up with TRBD1. There are 15 residues in the CDR3. The germline V gene has CDR1 SGHKS and CDR2 YYEKEE (reference sequence). Germline trimming cut 0 bases from V and 6 bases from J; bases unmatched to any gene: 4. The CDR3 coding sequence is TGTGCCAGCAGCTTGGGGACAGGGGTCCGCAATGAGCAGTTCTTC. Amino acid sequence: CASSLGTGVRNEQFF.

The chain has TRBV5-1 and TRBJ2-5, with D possibly TRBD1 on 5 matching bases. The J call is doubtful: the DNA matches TRBJ2-7 better. Germline CDR1 SGHRS, CDR2 YFSETQ. The CDR3 sequence is 12 residues long. The CDR3 sequence: CASSPTAHEQYF. Here the CDR3 DNA reads TGCGCCAGCAGCCCGACAGCACACGAGCAGTACTTC.

The rearrangement joins TRBV12-3 or TRBV12-4 to TRBJ2-1; TRBD2 matches at 8 bases. The CDR3 length is 15 residues. Trimming cost V 6 bases and J 9 bases; bases outside gene matches: 13. The CDR3 loop is CASSPERGREGEQFF. CDR3 coding DNA: TGTGCCAGCAGCCCCGAGAGGGGACGGGAGGGTGAGCAGTTCTTC.

The chain combines TRBV7-9 with TRBJ1-5; D possibly corresponds to TRBD1 (5 bases). Trimming pared 5 bases from V and 0 bases from J, leaving 14 bases between. Germline lookup yields CDR1 SEHNR and CDR2 FQNEAQ (reference sequence). CDR3 length: 16 residues. The CDR3 DNA reads as TGTGCCAGCAGCCGGGACGCACCTTATAGCAATCAGCCCCAGCATTTT. As protein: CASSRDAPYSNQPQHF.

This sequence joins TRBV6-6 and TRBJ1-2; D is ambiguous. Germline assignment: CDR1 MNHNY and CDR2 SVGAGI (reference sequence). Trimming removed 6 bases at V and 1 base at J, with 9 bases between. The CDR3 runs to 13 residues. The CDR3: CASSLTVNYGYTF. In DNA, the CDR3 is TGTGCCAGCAGCCTCACAGTTAACTATGGCTACACCTTC.

This clonotype has only a few counts. One end of the junction does not line up with germline, which may come from a read error. V and J are TRBV5-1 and TRBJ2-1, with D possibly being TRBD1 (6 bases). The germline CDR1 and CDR2 sequences are SGHRS and YFSETQ. CDR3 length: 12 residues. As DNA, the CDR3 is TGTGCCAGCAGTTTCCAGGGGAATGAGCAGTTCTTC. This gives the protein CASSFQGNEQFF. The entire variable domain, with the rest obtained from reference TRBV5-1 and TRBJ2-1, is as follows: KAGVTQTPRYLIKTRGQQVTLSCSPISGHRSVSWYQQTPGQGLQFLFEYFSETQRNKGNFPGRFSGRQFSNSRSEMNVSTLELGDSALYLCASSFQGNEQFFGPGTRLTVL.

This chain links TRBV20-1 with TRBJ2-1, with 7 bases lining up with TRBD1. V was pared by 4 bases and J by 4 bases, with 13 bases of the junction left unmatched. CDR3 length: 16 amino acids. The germline V gene encodes CDR1 DFQATT and CDR2 SNEGSKA (reference sequence). The CDR3 loop is CSANPIIGQVYNEQFF. The CDR3 coding sequence is TGCAGTGCTAACCCAATCATAGGACAGGTTTACAATGAGCAGTTCTTC.

This sequence joins TRBV20-1 and TRBJ2-1; D may be TRBD2 (6 bases). With 3 bases removed from V and 2 bases from J, the gap between germline ends came to 8 bases. The CDR3 covers 13 residues. Germline V gene data show CDR1 as DFQATT and CDR2 as SNEGSKA (reference sequence). The CDR3 DNA sequence: TGCAGTGCTAGCGGGGGACCCTACAATGAGCAGTTCTTC. Its protein is CSASGGPYNEQFF.

In this sample, this clonotype turned up a few times. The chain links TRBV6-4 to TRBJ2-7, with 16 bases identical to TRBD2. Germline-derived CDR1 and CDR2 are MRHNA and SNTAGT. Trimming took 7 bases from V and 3 from J; bases not matched to a gene: 12. The CDR3 is made up of 18 amino acids. CDR3 sequence: CASIPGLAGGKNLYEQYF. In nucleotides, the CDR3 is TGTGCCAGCATCCCGGGACTAGCGGGGGGGAAAAACCTCTACGAGCAGTACTTC.

This clonotype was counted only a few times. This rearrangement joins TRBV27 to TRBJ2-7; a possible D gene is TRBD1 (6 bases). This CDR3 spans 14 amino acids. CDR1 is MNHEY, CDR2 SMNVEV, per germline (reference sequence). The V gene lost 6 bases and the J gene lost 2 bases, with 14 bases spanning the gap. The CDR3: CASRGIDRPYEQYF. Here the CDR3 DNA reads TGTGCCAGCAGGGGAATAGACAGGCCCTACGAGCAGTACTTC.

This clonotype has just a few counts. The rearrangement links TRBV27 to TRBJ2-7; the D is unclear. The CDR3 totals 12 residues. Germline CDR1 reads MNHEY; CDR2 reads SMNVEV (reference sequence). V lost 3 bases, J lost 6 bases, and 9 bases lay in between. DNA of the CDR3: TGTGCCAGCAGTTTGGGCGCCGGCGAGCAGTACTTC. This gives the protein CASSLGAGEQYF.

The chain carries TRBV14 and TRBJ2-5; possibly TRBD1 or TRBD2 for D (5 bases each). Germline CDR1 is SGHDN and CDR2 is FVKESK. Trimming removed 0 bases from V and 11 bases from J, with 13 bases in between. CDR3 length: 13 amino acids. The CDR3 loop reads CASSQEGREEQYF. The CDR3, as DNA: TGTGCCAGCAGCCAAGAGGGACGGGAAGAGCAGTACTTC.

V gene TRBV12-3 or TRBV12-4 combines with J gene TRBJ2-1, with 7 nucleotides matching TRBD2. This CDR3 contains 15 residues. The junction had 5 bases not matched to a gene; V was cut back by 6 bases and J by 0 bases. The CDR3: CASRLLAASYNEQFF. CDR3 DNA: TGTGCCAGCAGACTTCTAGCGGCCTCCTACAATGAGCAGTTCTTC.

The rearrangement joins TRBV29-1 to TRBJ2-5; no clear D. The J call may be mistaken, given a closer DNA end match to TRBJ2-7. CDR1 is SQVTM, CDR2 ANQGSEA, per germline. The CDR3 has 11 amino acids. The CDR3 bases are TGCAGCGTTGAAAGTATGGACGAGCAGTACTTC. Amino acids: CSVESMDEQYF.

The V call is TRBV7-3, the J call TRBJ2-1, with 11 nucleotides matching TRBD2. The CDR3 runs 17 residues. V trimming: 5 bases; J trimming: 6 bases; junction bases outside the gene matches: 12. The V gene's germline CDR1 is SGHTA and CDR2 FQGTGA. The CDR3 DNA reads as TGTGCCAGCAGCCTAATCCCCCCTACTAGCGGGGGCAATGAGCAGTTCTTC. Its protein is CASSLIPPTSGGNEQFF.